This T cell receptor (beta chain) was identified during a study of cytomegalovirus exposure and HLA in healthy donors. Findings of the study overall: For presence/absence analyses, sequencing depth was assumed to be roughly uniform across donors. In an earlier analysis, in some 600 donors, most V segments appeared productive either ~87% or ~30% of the time. Analysis was performed later, and it showed HLA-associated TCR beta chains to be more clonally expanded than equally common others.

This PCR relied on a set of 60 Vbeta primers and 13 Jbeta primers. Sequencing used immunoSEQ multiplex PCR; TCRdb keeps in-frame clones, though not all of them. The table records over 100,000 clones, almost 75% of them present only once. Looked up from germline, CDR1 is SGHTA and CDR2 is FQGNSA. The CDR3 has 15 residues. The V gene end was trimmed by 5 bases and the J gene end by 5 bases; junction bases not matched to a gene: 6. A word on this clone: The target antigen is unknown.

The TCR was taken from a man aged 40-49 years in good health and CMV-seronegative. The sequenced material came from PBMCs. V gene TRBV7-2 combines with J gene TRBJ2-5, with 12 bases matching TRBD1. The DNA of the CDR3 is TGTGCCAGCAGCAGGGGGGACAGGGGGCGTGAGACCCAGTACTTC. It yields the protein CASSRGDRGRETQYF.